The clone carrying this T cell receptor (beta chain) occurred a few times. Its antigen remains unknown. These data belong to a study of radiation and T cells in renal cell carcinoma. The study, taken as a whole, reports: No pretreatment tumor biopsies were available for baseline clonotypes.

CDR1 is ENHRY, CDR2 SYGVKD, per germline. With 4 bases removed from V and 4 bases from J, the gap between germline ends came to 10 bases. The CDR3 contains 13 residues. Sequencing was performed with immunoSEQ multiplex PCR; in TCRdb, only in-frame clones are kept and a portion is missing. Among about 90,000 clones listed, approximately 80% were seen once. The time point denotes: blood 4 weeks post-SBRT, at nephrectomy. The treatment: 15 Gy SBRT to primary tumor, nephrectomy 4 weeks later. Nephrectomy followed 15 Gy stereotactic body radiation by 4 weeks. Serial blood draws occurred at baseline and 2 and 4 weeks post-SBRT.

The chain couples TRBV10-3 to TRBJ2-5; maybe TRBD2 (6 bases). Sample: blood, taken from a patient whose treatment included radiotherapy and nephrectomy. The receptor's source is a man aged 50 or older with renal cell carcinoma. The CDR3 spells CAISGGVGETQYF. The CDR3 nucleotides are TGTGCCATCAGTGGGGGGGTAGGAGAGACCCAGTACTTC.